Below are 31 T cell receptor beta chains sequenced from a single sample in a study of spatial heterogeneity in lung cancer. As for time point: blood at routine non-recurrence follow-up after resection. The sequenced material consisted of unsorted whole RNA from tumor, nontumor lung or frozen PBMC. MiXCR, applied by TCRdb to the 5' RACE reads, yields one record per CDR3 protein. Of under 150,000 distinct CDR3 sequences listed, 9.5% to 15% are singletons. The input for sequencing was PBMCs, taken at follow-up. These receptors all come from a male donor with early-stage non-small cell lung cancer.

This clonotype was seen a few times. The V call is TRBV11-2, the J call TRBJ2-3; D perhaps matches TRBD1 (6 bases). This CDR3 is 14 amino acids long. CDR1 and CDR2 (germline): SGHAT, FQNNGV. V dropped 3 bases and J dropped 1 base, with 8 bases sitting between them. The CDR3 sequence: CASSFYRGTDTQYF. As DNA, the CDR3 is TGTGCCAGCAGCTTCTACAGGGGCACAGATACGCAGTATTTT.

The chain is built from TRBV7-3 and TRBJ2-3; the match to TRBD1 covers 9 bases. This CDR3 contains 16 residues. Germline V gives CDR1 SGHTA, CDR2 FQGTGA. The trim removed 2 bases at V and 3 bases at J, leaving 6 bases unmatched. The CDR3 loop is CASSLGTGTKTDTQYF. CDR3 DNA: TGTGCCAGCAGCTTAGGGACAGGGACGAAGACAGATACGCAGTATTTT.

This clonotype turned up a few times. V gene TRBV2 combines with J gene TRBJ2-7; 7 bases are a match to TRBD1. CDR1 and CDR2 from the germline V gene are SNHLY and FYNNEI. The CDR3 is made up of 14 amino acids. V shed 6 bases, J shed 2 bases, and the junction held 7 bases outside the gene matches. CDR3 DNA sequence: TGTGCCAGCAGGTTCGGGACAGCAACCTACGAGCAGTACTTC. This sequence encodes CASRFGTATYEQYF.

This clonotype was observed at least ten times. V is TRBV10-3 and J is TRBJ2-1; 9 bases are a match to TRBD1. With 6 bases clipped from V and 2 bases from J, the junction kept 5 bases outside the gene matches. Germline values: CDR1 ENHRY, CDR2 SYGVKD. This CDR3 spans 15 amino acids. CDR3 region: CAISPDRGAYNEQFF. CDR3 DNA sequence: TGTGCCATCAGCCCGGACAGGGGCGCCTACAATGAGCAGTTCTTC.

The sample holds a few counts of this clonotype. This chain uses TRBV12-3 or TRBV12-4 with TRBJ1-5, with D uncertain. V lost 2 bases and J lost 1, with 6 bases in between. The CDR3 runs to 14 residues. The CDR3 bases are TGTGCCAGCAGTTTACGGTTGAGCAATCAGCCCCAGCATTTT. The encoded protein is CASSLRLSNQPQHF.

This clonotype appeared a few times. The V and J genes are TRBV20-1 and TRBJ2-7; D is unresolved. The V end lost 4 bases, the J end lost 4 bases, and 11 bases lay between the germline ends. Germline assignment: CDR1 DFQATT and CDR2 SNEGSKA (reference sequence). The CDR3 has 12 amino acids. The CDR3 DNA follows: TGCAGTGCTACGTCGGATCATTACGAGCAGTACTTC. Amino acids: CSATSDHYEQYF.

The genes are TRBV4-1 and TRBJ1-5; D is possibly TRBD1 (5 bases). Germline V gene sequence: CDR1 MGHRA, CDR2 YSYEKL. Trimming pared 4 bases from V and 0 bases from J, leaving 13 bases between. There are 16 residues in the CDR3. This chain's CDR3 is CASSRSQDYSNQPQHF. CDR3 in DNA: TGCGCCAGCAGCCGTTCACAGGACTATAGCAATCAGCCCCAGCATTTT.

This clonotype was detected many times. V and J are TRBV29-1 and TRBJ2-7; 10 positions match TRBD1. Unmatched junction bases numbered 9, after V lost 7 bases and J lost 6 bases. CDR1 is SQVTM and CDR2 is ANQGSEA in the germline V gene. There are 13 residues in the CDR3. CDR3 in DNA: TGCAGCGCCGAGGGGACAGGGGCCGCCGAGCAGTACTTC. Its translation is CSAEGTGAAEQYF.

This sequence joins TRBV20-1 and TRBJ1-2; D is unresolved. V gave up 5 bases and J gave up 7 bases, with 17 bases separating them. This CDR3 comprises 13 residues. Germline values: CDR1 DFQATT, CDR2 SNEGSKA (reference sequence). The DNA for the CDR3 is TGCAGTGCTCTTCGGGGAGAGAGTTCTGGCTACACCTTC. It yields the protein CSALRGESSGYTF.

The chain uses TRBV4-2 and TRBJ1-3; weak D call: TRBD1 (5 bases). V was shortened by 0 bases and J by 3 bases, with 24 bases between the two germline ends. The germline V gene has CDR1 LGHNA and CDR2 YNFKEQ. The CDR3 length is 20 residues. CDR3 sequence (DNA): TGTGCCAGCAGCCAAGATAGGCGGAGGGGAAACCGACCTTTTGGAAACACCATATATTTT. Encoded protein: CASSQDRRRGNRPFGNTIYF.

This clonotype has ten or more counts. CDR3 protein: CASSPTTGTGSPLHF. The CDR3 DNA sequence: TGTGCCAGCAGCCCTACGACAGGGACGGGGTCACCCCTCCACTTT. This sequence joins TRBV7-9 and TRBJ1-6, with TRBD1 matching over 7 bases. Germline lookup yields CDR1 SEHNR and CDR2 FQNEAQ (reference sequence). The CDR3 has 15 amino acids. Trimming at V came to 5 bases and at J to 10 bases, leaving 11 bases not matched to a gene.

This clonotype was counted a few times. The rearrangement links TRBV20-1 to TRBJ2-2; 12 nucleotides align to TRBD2. CDR1 and CDR2 (germline): DFQATT, SNEGSKA (reference sequence). The CDR3 sequence is 15 residues long. The ends lost 6 bases at V and 1 base at J; junction bases unmatched: 3. The CDR3 DNA reads as TGCAGTGCCACGACTAGCGGGGGGAACACCGGGGAGCTGTTTTTT. It codes for CSATTSGGNTGELFF.

The CDR3 region has the DNA TGTGCCAGCAGTCCAGACTTTGGGGGGGGGCCTCGGCAAGAGACCCAGTACTTC. Protein product: CASSPDFGGGPRQETQYF. The chain links TRBV27 to TRBJ2-5; possible D gene TRBD2, 7 bases. Between the trimmed V and J ends, which lost 5 bases and 2 bases, there was a span of 24 bases. The CDR3 is 18 residues long. Germline V gene data show CDR1 as MNHEY and CDR2 as SMNVEV (reference sequence).

There are many counts of this clonotype. The chain employs TRBV6-4 and TRBJ2-4; 10 nucleotides align to TRBD1. Germline V gene sequence: CDR1 MRHNA, CDR2 SNTAGT. CDR3 size: 13 residues. The J segment lost 11 bases and the V segment lost 3 bases, leaving 4 bases of the junction unmatched. The CDR3 sequence is CASSERTGGLQYF. The CDR3, as DNA: TGTGCCAGCAGTGAAAGGACAGGGGGACTTCAGTACTTC.

This clonotype has only a few counts. J is TRBJ1-1 and V is TRBV6-2 or TRBV6-3; no clear D gene. The CDR3 sequence is 14 residues long. V lost 1 base, J lost 4 bases, and 10 bases lay in between. The germline V gene encodes CDR1 MNHEY and CDR2 SVGEGT. CDR3 nucleotides: TGTGCCAGCAGTTACTTTGACACGGCCACTGAAGCTTTCTTT. Translated: CASSYFDTATEAFF.

This clonotype has at least ten counts. The V gene is TRBV20-1, the J gene TRBJ1-2; perhaps TRBD1 as D (5 bases). The CDR3 consists of 13 residues. CDR1 is DFQATT and CDR2 is SNEGSKA in the germline V gene (reference sequence). Between the trimmed V and J ends, which lost 3 bases and 4 bases, there was a span of 12 bases. In DNA, the CDR3 is TGCAGTGCTAGCCGTCCGGGGGTCTATGGCTACACCTTC. Translated: CSASRPGVYGYTF.

This clonotype was detected ten times or more. The rearrangement uses TRBV10-3 and TRBJ2-1, with 7 bases that match TRBD2. The CDR3 is 13 amino acids. V shed 10 bases and J 4 bases; nucleotides not matched to a gene: 7. In germline, CDR1 is ENHRY, CDR2 SYGVKD. In nucleotides, the CDR3 is TGTGCCACCCGGGGGGAGAATTACAATGAGCAGTTCTTC. Translating gives CATRGENYNEQFF.

The rearrangement uses TRBV20-1 and TRBJ2-3, with 7 positions matching TRBD2. CDR3 length: 16 amino acids. J lost 1 base, V lost 3 bases, and 10 bases had no gene match. The germline V gene encodes CDR1 DFQATT and CDR2 SNEGSKA (reference sequence). The CDR3 protein is CSASPRTSSGTDTQYF. In DNA form, the CDR3 reads TGCAGTGCTAGCCCCCGGACTAGTTCTGGCACAGATACGCAGTATTTT.

The V and J genes are TRBV5-1 and TRBJ2-5; D unclear. The CDR3 has 14 residues. Trimming stripped 0 bases from V and 1 base from J, with 7 bases between. The germline V gene encodes CDR1 SGHRS and CDR2 YFSETQ. In DNA, the CDR3 is TGCGCCAGCAGCTTGGCCATCAGCCAAGAGACCCAGTACTTC. This sequence encodes CASSLAISQETQYF.

The rearrangement links TRBV6-2 or TRBV6-3 to TRBJ2-4, with a weak D call TRBD1 (5 bases). The germline CDR1 and CDR2 sequences are MNHEY and SVGEGT. The CDR3 extends over 14 amino acids. V was clipped by 2 bases and J by 6 bases, with 11 bases between them. The CDR3 reads CASSYGQGRNIQYF. The CDR3 nucleotides read TGTGCCAGCAGTTACGGGCAGGGTAGAAACATTCAGTACTTC.

The sample holds a few counts of this clonotype. The gene calls are TRBV7-9 and TRBJ1-5, with D unclear. Germline V lookup: CDR1 SEHNR, CDR2 FQNEAQ (reference sequence). The CDR3 sequence is 16 residues long. Trimming took 5 bases from V and 0 from J, leaving 14 bases between them. The CDR3 coding sequence is TGTGCCAGCAGCCCCTACGACGGATATAGCAATCAGCCCCAGCATTTT. Amino acid sequence: CASSPYDGYSNQPQHF.

This clonotype has just a few counts. As DNA, the CDR3 is TGTGCCAGCAGTCTCATCAGGGGGAATTCACCCCTCCACTTT. Amino acids: CASSLIRGNSPLHF. The chain recombines TRBV27 with TRBJ1-6, with 7 positions matching TRBD1. The junction had 5 bases not matched to a gene; V was cut back by 5 bases and J by 7 bases. The CDR3 has 14 residues. CDR1 MNHEY and CDR2 SMNVEV come from the germline V gene (reference sequence).

The sample holds many counts of this clonotype. The chain links TRBV11-2 to TRBJ2-4; 7 nucleotides align to TRBD1. Germline CDR1 SGHAT, CDR2 FQNNGV. The CDR3 covers 15 residues. Trimming took 5 bases from V and 6 from J; bases not matched to a gene: 10. The DNA for the CDR3 is TGTGCCAGCAGCCCACTAACAGGGGCAGGAAACATTCAGTACTTC. As protein: CASSPLTGAGNIQYF.

This chain connects TRBV4-2 to TRBJ1-4; D might be TRBD1 (6 bases). The length of the CDR3 is 16 residues. Trimming stripped 4 bases from V and 4 bases from J, with 16 bases between. Germline values: CDR1 LGHNA, CDR2 YNFKEQ. The DNA of the CDR3 is TGTGCCAGCAGCCTCAAAGGGGTGGACAGTAATGAAAAACTGTTTTTT. Amino acids: CASSLKGVDSNEKLFF.

V usage is TRBV29-1 and J usage is TRBJ2-6; unclear D gene. This CDR3 has 13 amino acids. V shed 4 bases and J shed 1 base, with 5 bases lying between them. CDR1 is SQVTM, CDR2 ANQGSEA, per germline. The CDR3 DNA is TGCAGCGTTGTAGGTTCTGGGGCCAACGTCCTGACTTTC. Translation: CSVVGSGANVLTF.

Only a few counts were recorded for this clonotype. This rearrangement joins TRBV7-3 to TRBJ2-3; a possible D gene is TRBD1 (5 bases). V lost 5 bases, J lost 2 bases, and 14 bases lay in between. CDR3 length: 15 amino acids. Germline assignment: CDR1 SGHTA and CDR2 FQGTGA. This CDR3 is CASSPIDSSTDTQYF. CDR3 sequence (DNA): TGTGCCAGCAGCCCTATTGACAGTTCCACAGATACGCAGTATTTT.

In DNA, the CDR3 is TGTGCCATCAGTGAGATGGCGGACTATGGCTACACCTTC. This gives the protein CAISEMADYGYTF. The V and J genes are TRBV10-3 and TRBJ1-2; D unresolved. V lost 2 bases and J lost 3, with 7 bases in between. CDR1 is ENHRY, CDR2 SYGVKD, per germline. This CDR3 spans 13 amino acids.

The chain is built from TRBV24-1 and TRBJ2-3; D is undetermined. Trimming removed 4 bases from V and 12 bases from J, with 19 bases in between. The CDR3 has 14 amino acids. Germline CDR1 and CDR2: KGHDR and SFDVKD. The CDR3 here is CATSESRQGQDQYF. CDR3 bases: TGTGCCACCAGTGAGTCCAGACAAGGGCAGGACCAGTATTTT.

Only a few counts were recorded for this clonotype. In DNA form, the CDR3 reads TGCGCCAGCACCGTGACAGGGGAAGGCAATGAGCAGTTCTTC. It is translated as CASTVTGEGNEQFF. The chain combines TRBV5-1 with TRBJ2-1; 8 bases align to TRBD1. V shed 6 bases, J shed 6 bases, and the junction held 8 bases outside the gene matches. Per the germline V gene, CDR1 is SGHRS and CDR2 is YFSETQ. The CDR3 runs 14 residues.

This clonotype was detected only a few times. The chain combines TRBV7-9 with TRBJ1-5; D unclear. The germline V gene encodes CDR1 SEHNR and CDR2 FQNEAQ (reference sequence). Trimming took off 3 bases at V and 7 bases at J, with 13 bases between the two ends. CDR3 length: 14 residues. CDR3 amino acids: CASSFGPSGQPQHF. In nucleotides, the CDR3 is TGTGCCAGCAGCTTTGGGCCCAGCGGGCAGCCCCAGCATTTT. The whole variable domain, remainder taken from reference TRBV7-9 and TRBJ1-5, is DTGVSQNPRHKITKRGQNVTFRCDPISEHNRLYWYRQTLGQGPEFLTYFQNEAQLEKSRLLSDRFSAERPKGSFSTLEIQRTEQGDSAMYLCASSFGPSGQPQHFGDGTRLSIL.

This clonotype has just a few counts. J is TRBJ1-6 and V is TRBV24-1; 7 bases agree with TRBD1. The CDR3 runs 15 residues. The J segment lost 6 bases and the V segment lost 2 bases, leaving 3 bases of the junction unmatched. Looked up from germline, CDR1 is KGHDR and CDR2 is SFDVKD. CDR3 DNA sequence: TGTGCCACCAGTGATTCAGGGGGAAGTAATTCACCCCTCCACTTT. Translated: CATSDSGGSNSPLHF.